The subject of this entry is one T cell receptor beta chain. Trimming took 3 bases from V and 7 from J, leaving 16 bases between them. Germline lookup yields CDR1 KGHSH and CDR2 LQKENI. CDR3 length equals 15 residues. The data are from a study of T cells in Graves' hyperthyroidism and ophthalmopathy. Authors of the study amplified TCR beta CDR3 regions from RNA transcripts. During a first-round RT-PCR of the TCR CDR3, the HTBI primer set was used. TCRdb processed the multiplex PCR reads anew with MiXCR; each CDR3 protein has one entry. The sample lists around 420,000 distinct CDR3 sequences, roughly an eighth seen once, with around 5.3% in the top ten. Absence of ophthalmopathy progression within 18 months defined stable Graves' hyperthyroidism.

The chain recombines TRBV18 with TRBJ1-5, with D maybe TRBD1 (6 bases). Sequencing was performed on blood. This TCR came from a woman between 18 and 29 years old with Graves' hyperthyroidism. CDR3 sequence (DNA): TGTGCCAGCTCACCGCGCGGGGGGCGCGAGCAGCCCCAGCATTTT. Protein: CASSPRGGREQPQHF.